The clone carrying this T cell receptor (beta chain) has more than one count but fewer than ten. Its target is not known. The CDR3 loop spans 12 amino acids. The V gene's germline CDR1 is DFQATT and CDR2 SNEGSKA (reference sequence). This entry comes from a study of response to subunit inactivated influenza vaccine. TCRdb recomputed calls from the RT-PCR reads with MiXCR, one row per CDR3 protein. Here the sample spans 650,000 to 800,000 distinct CDR3 sequences, approximately 15% being singletons. General study points: The authors suggested that every seasonal influenza vaccination recruits few new T cells.

The source is a man aged 45 to 65 who received an inactivated influenza vaccine. The sequencing used PBMCs from blood, collected less than 15 days before vaccination. V gene TRBV20-1 combines with J gene TRBJ2-5; 8 bases are shared with TRBD2. CDR3 coding DNA: TGCAGCGGAGCGGGGGTCCAAGAGACCCAGTACTTC. Translating it yields CSGAGVQETQYF.